This T cell receptor (beta chain) was recovered during a study of shared clonotypes between healthy human individuals. Points from the study as a whole: Clonotypes shared by all four donors outscored non-shared clonotypes in generation probability.

The study enrolled healthy HIV-negative adults without recent acute infections or vaccinations as donors. Looked up from germline, CDR1 is SGHRS and CDR2 is YFSETQ. Trimming took off 3 bases at V and 4 bases at J, with 14 bases between the two ends. The CDR3 has 14 residues. About this clone: What it binds is unknown.

Splitting of each subset's genomic DNA was done evenly across several immunoSEQ plates. Produced via immunoSEQ multiplex PCR; TCRdb's table is partial and in-frame only. The table has roughly 1,500,000 clones, roughly 98.5% seen once; the top ten hold about 0.35%. The receptor's source is a young man in good health. The source material was naive CD4+ T cells sorted from blood. The subset is: CD45RA+ positively selected. V gene TRBV5-1 combines with J gene TRBJ2-7; perhaps TRBD1 as D (5 bases). This CDR3 reads CASSWTDSSYEQYF. The CDR3 DNA reads TGCGCCAGCAGCTGGACCGACAGTTCGTACGAGCAGTACTTC.